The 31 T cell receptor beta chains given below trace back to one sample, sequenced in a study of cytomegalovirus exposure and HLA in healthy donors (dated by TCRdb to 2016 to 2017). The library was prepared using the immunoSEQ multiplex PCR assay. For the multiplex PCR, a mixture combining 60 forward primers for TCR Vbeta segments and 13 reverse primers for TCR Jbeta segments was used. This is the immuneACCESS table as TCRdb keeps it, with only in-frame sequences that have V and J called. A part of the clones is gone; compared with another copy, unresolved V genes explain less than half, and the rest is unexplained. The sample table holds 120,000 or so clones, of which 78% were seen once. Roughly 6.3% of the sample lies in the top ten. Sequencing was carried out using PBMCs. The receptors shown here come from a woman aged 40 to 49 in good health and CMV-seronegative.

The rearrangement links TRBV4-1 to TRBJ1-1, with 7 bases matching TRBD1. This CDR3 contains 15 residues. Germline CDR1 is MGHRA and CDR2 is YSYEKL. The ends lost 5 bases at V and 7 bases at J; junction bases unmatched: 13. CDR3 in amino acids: CASSKGPGTEVEAFF. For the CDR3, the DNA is TGCGCCAGCAGCAAAGGACCCGGGACAGAGGTTGAAGCTTTCTTT.

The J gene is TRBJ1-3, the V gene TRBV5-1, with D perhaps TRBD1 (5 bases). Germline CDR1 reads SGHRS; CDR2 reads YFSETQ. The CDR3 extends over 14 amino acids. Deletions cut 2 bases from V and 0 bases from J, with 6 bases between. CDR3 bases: TGCGCCAGCAGCTTAGACAGCTCTGGAAACACCATATATTTT. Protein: CASSLDSSGNTIYF.

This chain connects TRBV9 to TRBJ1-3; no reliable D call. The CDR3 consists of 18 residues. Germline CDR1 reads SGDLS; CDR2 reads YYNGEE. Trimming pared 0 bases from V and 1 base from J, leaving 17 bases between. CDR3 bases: TGTGCCAGCAGCGTAGCTCCATGGTCACAGAAGTCTGGAAACACCATATATTTT. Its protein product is CASSVAPWSQKSGNTIYF.

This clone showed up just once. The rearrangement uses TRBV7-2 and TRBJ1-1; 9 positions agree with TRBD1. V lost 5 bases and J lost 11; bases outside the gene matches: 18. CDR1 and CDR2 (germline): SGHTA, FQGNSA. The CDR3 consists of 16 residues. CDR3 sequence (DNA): TGTGCCAGCAGCCGTTTTCCGGGACAGGGCGGGTGGGTGGCTTTCTTT. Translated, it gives CASSRFPGQGGWVAFF.

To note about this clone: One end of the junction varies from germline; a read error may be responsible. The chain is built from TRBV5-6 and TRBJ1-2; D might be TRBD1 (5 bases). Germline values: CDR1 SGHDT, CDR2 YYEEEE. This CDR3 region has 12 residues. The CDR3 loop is CASSLGTPGQAF. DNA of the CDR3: TGTGCCAGCAGCTTGGGGACACCCGGCCAAGCTTTC.

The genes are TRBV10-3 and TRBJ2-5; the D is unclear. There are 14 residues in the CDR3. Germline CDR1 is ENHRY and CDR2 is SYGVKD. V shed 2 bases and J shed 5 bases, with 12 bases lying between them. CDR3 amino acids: CAISEEVSRETQYF. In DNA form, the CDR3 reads TGTGCCATCAGTGAGGAGGTTAGTCGGGAGACCCAGTACTTC.

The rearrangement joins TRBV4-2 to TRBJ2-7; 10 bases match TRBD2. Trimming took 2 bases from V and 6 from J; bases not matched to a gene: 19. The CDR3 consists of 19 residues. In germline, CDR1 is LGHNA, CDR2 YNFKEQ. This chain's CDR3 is CASSQIKTSLAGVSGEQYF. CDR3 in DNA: TGTGCCAGCAGCCAAATCAAGACATCGCTAGCGGGAGTATCGGGCGAGCAGTACTTC.

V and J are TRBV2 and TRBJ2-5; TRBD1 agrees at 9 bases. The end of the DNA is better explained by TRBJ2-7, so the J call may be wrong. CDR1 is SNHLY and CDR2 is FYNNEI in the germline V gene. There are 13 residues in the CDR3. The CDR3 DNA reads TGTGCCAGCAGTGAAGACAGGGGGCGCGAGCAGTACTTC. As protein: CASSEDRGREQYF.

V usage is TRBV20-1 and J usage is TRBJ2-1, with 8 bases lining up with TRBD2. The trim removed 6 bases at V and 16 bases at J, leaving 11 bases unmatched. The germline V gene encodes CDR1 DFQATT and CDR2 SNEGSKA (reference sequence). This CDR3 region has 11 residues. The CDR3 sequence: CSALLAGLGFF. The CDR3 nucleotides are TGCAGTGCATTGCTAGCGGGCCTAGGATTCTTC.

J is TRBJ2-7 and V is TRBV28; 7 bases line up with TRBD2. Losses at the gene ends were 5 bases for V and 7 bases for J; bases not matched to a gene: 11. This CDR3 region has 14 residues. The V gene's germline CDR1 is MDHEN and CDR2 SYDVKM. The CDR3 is CASSPAGEAGEQYF. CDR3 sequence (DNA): TGTGCCAGCAGTCCCGCGGGGGAGGCGGGGGAGCAGTACTTC.

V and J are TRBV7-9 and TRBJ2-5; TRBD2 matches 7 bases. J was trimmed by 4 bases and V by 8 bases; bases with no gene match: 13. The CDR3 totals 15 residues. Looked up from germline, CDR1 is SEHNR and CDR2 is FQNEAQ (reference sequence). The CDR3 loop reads CASPGYEAGRETQYF. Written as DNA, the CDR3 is TGTGCCAGCCCCGGTTATGAAGCGGGGAGAGAGACCCAGTACTTC. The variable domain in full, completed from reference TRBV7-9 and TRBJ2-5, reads DTGVSQNPRHKITKRGQNVTFRCDPISEHNRLYWYRQTLGQGPEFLTYFQNEAQLEKSRLLSDRFSAERPKGSFSTLEIQRTEQGDSAMYLCASPGYEAGRETQYFGPGTRLLVL.

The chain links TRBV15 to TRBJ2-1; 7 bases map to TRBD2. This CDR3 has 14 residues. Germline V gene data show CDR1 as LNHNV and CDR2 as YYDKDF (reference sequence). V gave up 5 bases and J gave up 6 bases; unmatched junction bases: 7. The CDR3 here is CATSAGVATNEQFF. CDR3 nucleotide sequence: TGTGCCACCAGCGCGGGGGTCGCGACCAATGAGCAGTTCTTC.

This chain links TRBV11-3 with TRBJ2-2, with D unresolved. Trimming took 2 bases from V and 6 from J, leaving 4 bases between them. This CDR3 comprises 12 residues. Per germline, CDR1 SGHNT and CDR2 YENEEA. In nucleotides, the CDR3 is TGTGCCAGCAGCTTATTATCCGGGGAGCTGTTTTTT. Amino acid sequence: CASSLLSGELFF.

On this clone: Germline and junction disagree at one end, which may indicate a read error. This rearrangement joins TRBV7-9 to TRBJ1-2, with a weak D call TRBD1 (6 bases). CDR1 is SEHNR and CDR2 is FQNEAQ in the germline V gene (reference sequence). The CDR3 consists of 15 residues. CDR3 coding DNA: TGTTCCAGCAGCTTAGGTTCGGCAGGGGCATTTGGCTACACCTTC. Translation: CSSSLGSAGAFGYTF.

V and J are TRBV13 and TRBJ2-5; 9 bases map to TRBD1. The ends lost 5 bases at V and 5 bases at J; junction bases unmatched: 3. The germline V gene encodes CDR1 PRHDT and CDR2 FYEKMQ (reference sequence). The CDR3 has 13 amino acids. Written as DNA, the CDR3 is TGTGCCAGCAGCGACGACAGGGGGGAGACCCAGTACTTC. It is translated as CASSDDRGETQYF.

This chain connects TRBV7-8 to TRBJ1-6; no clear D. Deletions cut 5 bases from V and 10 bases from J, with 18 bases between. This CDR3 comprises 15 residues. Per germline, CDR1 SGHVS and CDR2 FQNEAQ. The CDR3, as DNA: TGTGCCAGCAGCCTAAGGGAGGGAGTGGAGTCACCCCTCCACTTT. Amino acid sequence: CASSLREGVESPLHF.

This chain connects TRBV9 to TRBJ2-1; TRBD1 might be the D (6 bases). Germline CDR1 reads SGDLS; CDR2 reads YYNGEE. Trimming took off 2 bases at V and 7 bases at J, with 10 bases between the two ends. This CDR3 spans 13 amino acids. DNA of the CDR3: TGTGCCAGCAGCGTCCGGGACACTAATGAGCAGTTCTTC. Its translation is CASSVRDTNEQFF.

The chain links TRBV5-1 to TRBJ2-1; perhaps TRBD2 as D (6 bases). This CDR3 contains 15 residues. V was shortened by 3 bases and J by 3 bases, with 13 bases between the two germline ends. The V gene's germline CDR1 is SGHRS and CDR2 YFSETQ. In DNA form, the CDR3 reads TGCGCCAGCAGCTACAATTTAGCGGTCTACAATGAGCAGTTCTTC. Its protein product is CASSYNLAVYNEQFF. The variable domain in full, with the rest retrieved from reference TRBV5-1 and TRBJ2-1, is KAGVTQTPRYLIKTRGQQVTLSCSPISGHRSVSWYQQTPGQGLQFLFEYFSETQRNKGNFPGRFSGRQFSNSRSEMNVSTLELGDSALYLCASSYNLAVYNEQFFGPGTRLTVL.

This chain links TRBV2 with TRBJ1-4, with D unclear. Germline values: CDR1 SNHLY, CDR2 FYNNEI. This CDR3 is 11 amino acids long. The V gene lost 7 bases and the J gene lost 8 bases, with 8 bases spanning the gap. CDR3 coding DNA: TGTGCCAGCACGCCCCTAGAAAAACTGTTTTTT. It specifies CASTPLEKLFF. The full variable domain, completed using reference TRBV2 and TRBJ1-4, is EPEVTQTPSHQVTQMGQEVILRCVPISNHLYFYWYRQILGQKVEFLVSFYNNEISEKSEIFDDQFSVERPDGSNFTLKIRSTKLEDSAMYFCASTPLEKLFFGSGTQLSVL.

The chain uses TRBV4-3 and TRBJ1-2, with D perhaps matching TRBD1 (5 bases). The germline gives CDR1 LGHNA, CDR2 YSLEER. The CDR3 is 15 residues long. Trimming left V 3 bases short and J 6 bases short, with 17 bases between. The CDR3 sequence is CASSQSWGFLDGYTF. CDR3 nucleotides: TGCGCCAGCAGCCAGTCTTGGGGCTTTTTAGATGGCTACACCTTC.

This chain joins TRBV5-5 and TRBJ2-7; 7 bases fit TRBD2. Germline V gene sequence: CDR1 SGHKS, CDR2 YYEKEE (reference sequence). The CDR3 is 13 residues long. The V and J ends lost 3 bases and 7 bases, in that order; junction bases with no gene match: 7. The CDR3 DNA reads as TGTGCCAGCAGCTCGGGGGGTTTAGGGGAGCAGTACTTC. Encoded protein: CASSSGGLGEQYF.

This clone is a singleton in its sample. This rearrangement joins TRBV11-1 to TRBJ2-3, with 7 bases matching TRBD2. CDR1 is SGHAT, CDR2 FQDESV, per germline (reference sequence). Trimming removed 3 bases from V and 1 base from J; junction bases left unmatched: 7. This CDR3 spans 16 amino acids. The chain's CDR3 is CASSFGGRVGTDTQYF. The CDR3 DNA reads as TGTGCCAGCAGCTTTGGAGGGAGGGTTGGCACAGATACGCAGTATTTT.

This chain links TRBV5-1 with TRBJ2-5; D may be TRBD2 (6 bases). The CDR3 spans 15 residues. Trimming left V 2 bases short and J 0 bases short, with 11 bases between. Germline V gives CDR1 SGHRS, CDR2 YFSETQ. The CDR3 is CASSFVSGDQETQYF. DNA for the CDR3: TGCGCCAGCAGCTTTGTTAGCGGCGACCAAGAGACCCAGTACTTC.

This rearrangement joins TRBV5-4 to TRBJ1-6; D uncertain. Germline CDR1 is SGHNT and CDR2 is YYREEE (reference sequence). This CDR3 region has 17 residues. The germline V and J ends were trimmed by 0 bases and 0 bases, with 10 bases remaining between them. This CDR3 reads CASSLDLRSSYNSPLHF. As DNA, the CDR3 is TGTGCCAGCAGCTTGGACCTAAGGAGCTCCTATAATTCACCCCTCCACTTT.

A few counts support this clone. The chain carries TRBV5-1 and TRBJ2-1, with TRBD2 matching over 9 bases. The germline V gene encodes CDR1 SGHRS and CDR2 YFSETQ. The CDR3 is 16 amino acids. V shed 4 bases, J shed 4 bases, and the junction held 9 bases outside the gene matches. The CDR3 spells CASSQGLAFAYNEQFF. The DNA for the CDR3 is TGCGCCAGCAGCCAGGGACTAGCATTCGCGTACAATGAGCAGTTCTTC.

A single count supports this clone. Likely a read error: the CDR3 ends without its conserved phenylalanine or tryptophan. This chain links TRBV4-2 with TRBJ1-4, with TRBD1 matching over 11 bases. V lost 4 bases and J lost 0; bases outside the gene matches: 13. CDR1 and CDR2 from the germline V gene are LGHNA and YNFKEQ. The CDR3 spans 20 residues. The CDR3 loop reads CASSPTPGQGVGATNEKLFL. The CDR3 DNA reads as TGTGCCAGCAGCCCCACACCGGGACAGGGGGTCGGGGCAACTAATGAAAAACTGTTTCTT.

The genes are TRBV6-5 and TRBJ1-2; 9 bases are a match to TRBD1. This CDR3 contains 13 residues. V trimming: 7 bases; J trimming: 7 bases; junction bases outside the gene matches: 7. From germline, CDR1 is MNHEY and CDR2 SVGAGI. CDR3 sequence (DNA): TGTGCCAGCACATCGGACAGGGGTGGTGGCTACACCTTC. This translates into CASTSDRGGGYTF.

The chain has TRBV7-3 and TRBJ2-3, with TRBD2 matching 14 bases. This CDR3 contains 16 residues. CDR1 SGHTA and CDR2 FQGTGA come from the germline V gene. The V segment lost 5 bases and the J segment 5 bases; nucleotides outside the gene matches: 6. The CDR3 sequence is CASSVGLAGGGDTQYF. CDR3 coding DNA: TGTGCCAGCAGCGTAGGACTAGCGGGAGGAGGAGATACGCAGTATTTT.

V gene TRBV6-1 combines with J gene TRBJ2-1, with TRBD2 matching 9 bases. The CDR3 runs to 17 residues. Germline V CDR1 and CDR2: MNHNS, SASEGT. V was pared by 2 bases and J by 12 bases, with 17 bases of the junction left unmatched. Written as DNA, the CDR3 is TGTGCCAGCAGTGAATCGTCTTTGCGGGAGGGGCGGGCGGGGCAGTTCTTC. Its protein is CASSESSLREGRAGQFF.

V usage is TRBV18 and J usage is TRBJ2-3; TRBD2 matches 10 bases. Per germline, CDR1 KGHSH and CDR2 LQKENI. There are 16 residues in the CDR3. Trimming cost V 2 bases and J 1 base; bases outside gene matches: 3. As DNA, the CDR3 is TGTGCCAGCTCACCAACTAGCGGGATCCGCACAGATACGCAGTATTTT. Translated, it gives CASSPTSGIRTDTQYF.

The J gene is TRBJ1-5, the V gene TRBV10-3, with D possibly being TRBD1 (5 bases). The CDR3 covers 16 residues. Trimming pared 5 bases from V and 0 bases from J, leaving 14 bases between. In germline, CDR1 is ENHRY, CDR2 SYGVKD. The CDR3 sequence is CAISKERQSSNQPQHF. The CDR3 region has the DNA TGTGCCATCAGTAAGGAAAGACAGAGTAGCAATCAGCCCCAGCATTTT.